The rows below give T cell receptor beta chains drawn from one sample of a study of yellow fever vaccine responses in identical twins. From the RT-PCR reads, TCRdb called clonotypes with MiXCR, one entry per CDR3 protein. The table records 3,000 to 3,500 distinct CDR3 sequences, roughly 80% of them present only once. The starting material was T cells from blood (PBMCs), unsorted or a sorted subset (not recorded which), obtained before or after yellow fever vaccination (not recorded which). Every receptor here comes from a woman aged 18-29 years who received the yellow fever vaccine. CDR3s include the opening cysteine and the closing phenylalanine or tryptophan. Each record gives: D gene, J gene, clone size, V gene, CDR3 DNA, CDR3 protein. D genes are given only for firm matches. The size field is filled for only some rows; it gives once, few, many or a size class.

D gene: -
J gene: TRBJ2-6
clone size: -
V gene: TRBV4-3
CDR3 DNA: TGCGCCAGCAGCCAAGTAGGGGGCTCTGGGGCCAACGTCCTGACTTTC
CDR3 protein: CASSQVGGSGANVLTF

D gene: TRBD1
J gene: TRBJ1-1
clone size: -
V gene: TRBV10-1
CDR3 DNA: TGCGCCAGCAGTGCAGGGGGCACTGAAGCTTTCTTT
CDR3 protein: CASSAGGTEAFF

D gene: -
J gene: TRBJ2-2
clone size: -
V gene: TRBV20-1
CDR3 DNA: TGCAGTGCTAAGGCAGGGGAGGACACCGGGGAGCTGTTTTTT
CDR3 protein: CSAKAGEDTGELFF

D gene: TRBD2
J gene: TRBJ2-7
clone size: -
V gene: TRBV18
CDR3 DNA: TGTGCCAGCTCACTTTCGCGGGAGACCTACGAGCAGTACTTC
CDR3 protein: CASSLSRETYEQYF

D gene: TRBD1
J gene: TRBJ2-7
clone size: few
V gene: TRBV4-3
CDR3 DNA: TGCGCCAGCAGCCAACAAAGGACAGGAAGCTACGAGCAGTACTTC
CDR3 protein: CASSQQRTGSYEQYF

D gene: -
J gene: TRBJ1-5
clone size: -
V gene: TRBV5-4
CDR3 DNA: TGTGCCAGCAGCTTGTATCGGGGATCAGATACGCAGCATTTT
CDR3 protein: CASSLYRGSDTQHF

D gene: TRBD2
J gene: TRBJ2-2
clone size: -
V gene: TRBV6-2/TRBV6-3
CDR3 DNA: TGTGCCAGCAGTTACACTAGCGGGAGCGCGAACACCGGGGAGCTGTTTTTT
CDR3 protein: CASSYTSGSANTGELFF

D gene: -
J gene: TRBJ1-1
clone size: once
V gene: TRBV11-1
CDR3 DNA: TGTGCCAGCAGCTTAGTGGAGCAGGAAGCTTTCTTT
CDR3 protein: CASSLVEQEAFF

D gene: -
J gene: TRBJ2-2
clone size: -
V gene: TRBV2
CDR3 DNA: TGTGCCAGCAGTCCCCCCGGAGAGGAGCTGTTTTTT
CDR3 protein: CASSPPGEELFF

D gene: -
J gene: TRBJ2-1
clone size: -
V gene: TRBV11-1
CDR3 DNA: TGTGCCAGCAGCTTAGAGCAGGGATACTCCTACAATGAGCAGTTCTTC
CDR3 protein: CASSLEQGYSYNEQFF

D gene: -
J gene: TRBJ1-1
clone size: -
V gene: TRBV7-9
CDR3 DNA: TGTGCCAGCAGGAACAATAATGAAGCTTTCTTT
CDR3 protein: CASRNNNEAFF

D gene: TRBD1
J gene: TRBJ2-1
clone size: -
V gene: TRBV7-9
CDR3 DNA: TGTGCCAGCAGCATGACTGACAGGGTGGTTGGTGAGCAGTTCTTC
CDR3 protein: CASSMTDRVVGEQFF

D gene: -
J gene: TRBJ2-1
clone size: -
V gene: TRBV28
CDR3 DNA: TGTGCCAGCAGTTTATTAGGGGTGAATGAGCAGTTCTTC
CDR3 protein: CASSLLGVNEQFF

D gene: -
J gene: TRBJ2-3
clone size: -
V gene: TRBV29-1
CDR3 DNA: TGCAGCGTTGACGGGAATGGGGGGACAGATACGCAGTATTTT
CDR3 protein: CSVDGNGGTDTQYF

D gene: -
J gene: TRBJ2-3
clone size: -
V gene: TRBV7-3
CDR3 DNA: TGTGCCAGCAGCTTAGTAGGGGATACGCAGTATTTT
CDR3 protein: CASSLVGDTQYF

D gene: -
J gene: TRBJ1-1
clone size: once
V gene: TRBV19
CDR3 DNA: TGTGCCAGTAGTATGGCGGTGAACACTGAAGCTTTCTTT
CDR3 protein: CASSMAVNTEAFF

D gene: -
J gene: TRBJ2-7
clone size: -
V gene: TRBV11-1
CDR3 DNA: TGTGCCAGCAGCCCGTCAGACCGCTACGAGCAGTACTTC
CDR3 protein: CASSPSDRYEQYF

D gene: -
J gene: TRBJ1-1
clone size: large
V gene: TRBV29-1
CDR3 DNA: TGCAGCGTTGAAGATTTTGTTTACAGGGAGAACACTGAAGCTTTCTTT
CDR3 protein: CSVEDFVYRENTEAFF

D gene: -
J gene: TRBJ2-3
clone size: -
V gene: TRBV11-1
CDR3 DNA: TGTGCCAGCATCCTGAGCACAGAGAGCACAGATACGCAGTATTTT
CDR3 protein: CASILSTESTDTQYF

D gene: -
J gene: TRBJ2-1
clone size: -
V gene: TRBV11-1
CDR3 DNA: TGTGCCAGCAGCTTATACCTAGATACTGAGCAGTTCTTC
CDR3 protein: CASSLYLDTEQFF

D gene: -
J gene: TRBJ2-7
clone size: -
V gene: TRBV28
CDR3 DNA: TGTGCCAGCTCGAATTACGAGCAGTACTTC
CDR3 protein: CASSNYEQYF

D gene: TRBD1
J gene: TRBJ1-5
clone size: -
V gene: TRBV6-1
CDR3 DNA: TGTGCCAGCAGTGAATGGGGGACAGGGTCGAAGCCCCAGCATTTT
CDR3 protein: CASSEWGTGSKPQHF

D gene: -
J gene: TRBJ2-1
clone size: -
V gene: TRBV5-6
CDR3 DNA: TGTGCCAGTCAGTTGGGAGAAGCCTACAATGAGCAGTTCTTC
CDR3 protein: CASQLGEAYNEQFF

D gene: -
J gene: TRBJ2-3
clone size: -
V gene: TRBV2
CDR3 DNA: TGTGCCAGCAGTGAATTAGCGGCAAGTAGCACAGATACGCAGTATTTT
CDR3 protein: CASSELAASSTDTQYF

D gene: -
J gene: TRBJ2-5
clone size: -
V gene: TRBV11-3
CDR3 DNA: TGTGCCAGCAGCTTCTGGGGAAACCCCAGAGAGACCCAGTACTTC
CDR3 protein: CASSFWGNPRETQYF

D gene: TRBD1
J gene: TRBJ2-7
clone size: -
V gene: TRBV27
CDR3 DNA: TGTGCCAGCAGTTATGGGACAGCCTACGAGCAGTACTTC
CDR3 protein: CASSYGTAYEQYF

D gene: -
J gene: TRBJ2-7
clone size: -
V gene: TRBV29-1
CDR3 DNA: TGCAGCGTTGTATTCGGGGGCTACGAGCAGTACTTC
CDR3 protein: CSVVFGGYEQYF